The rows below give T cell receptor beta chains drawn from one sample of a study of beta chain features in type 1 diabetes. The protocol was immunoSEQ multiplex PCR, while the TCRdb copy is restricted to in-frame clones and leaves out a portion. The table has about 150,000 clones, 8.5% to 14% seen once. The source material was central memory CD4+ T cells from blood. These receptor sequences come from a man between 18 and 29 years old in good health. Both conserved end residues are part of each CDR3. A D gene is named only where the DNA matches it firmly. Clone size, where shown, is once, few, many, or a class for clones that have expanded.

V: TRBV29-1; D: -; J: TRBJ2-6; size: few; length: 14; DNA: TGCAGCGTTGACAGCCCCTCTGGGGCCAACGTCCTGACTTTC; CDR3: CSVDSPSGANVLTF
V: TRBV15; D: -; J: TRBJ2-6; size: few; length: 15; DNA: TGTGCCACCAGCAGAGACATCTCTGGGGCCAACGTCCTGACTTTC; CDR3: CATSRDISGANVLTF
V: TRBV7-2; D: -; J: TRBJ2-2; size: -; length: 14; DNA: TGTGCCAGCAGCTTAGGACAGAACACCGGGGAGCTGTTTTTT; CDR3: CASSLGQNTGELFF
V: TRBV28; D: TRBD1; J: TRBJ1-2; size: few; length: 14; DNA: TGTGCCAGCAGTTTAGGACAGGTGTCGTATGGCTACACCTTC; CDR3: CASSLGQVSYGYTF
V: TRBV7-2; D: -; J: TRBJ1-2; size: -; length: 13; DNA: TGTGCCAGCAGCTCATGGGAGGGGTCGGGCTACACCTTC; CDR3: CASSSWEGSGYTF
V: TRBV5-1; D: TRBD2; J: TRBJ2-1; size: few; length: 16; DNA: TGCGCCAGCAGCTCCCTTAGCGGGAGGGCAAGCAATGAGCAGTTCTTC; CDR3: CASSSLSGRASNEQFF
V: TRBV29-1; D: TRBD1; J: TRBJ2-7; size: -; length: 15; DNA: TGCAGCGTTCCGAGAGGGACAGGTGACCACTACGAGCAGTACTTC; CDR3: CSVPRGTGDHYEQYF
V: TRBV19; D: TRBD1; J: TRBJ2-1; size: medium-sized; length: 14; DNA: TGTGCCAGTAGTGCCAAGACCAGGGGGAATGAGCAGTTCTTC; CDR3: CASSAKTRGNEQFF
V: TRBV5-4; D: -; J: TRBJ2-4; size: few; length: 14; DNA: TGTGCCAGCAGCTTGGCCGGTTCCCAAAACATTCAGTACTTC; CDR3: CASSLAGSQNIQYF
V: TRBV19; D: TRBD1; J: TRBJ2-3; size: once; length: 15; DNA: TGTGCCAGTAGTATAAGACAGGGGGCGACAGATACGCAGTATTTT; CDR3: CASSIRQGATDTQYF
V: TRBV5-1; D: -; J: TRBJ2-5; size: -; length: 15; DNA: TGCGCCAGCAGCTTGGGAGCGGGCCTACAAGAGACCCAGTACTTC; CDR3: CASSLGAGLQETQYF
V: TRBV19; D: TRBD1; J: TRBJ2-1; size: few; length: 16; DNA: TGTGCCAGTAGTCCACCGGGACAGGGCTCCTACAATGAGCAGTTCTTC; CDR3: CASSPPGQGSYNEQFF
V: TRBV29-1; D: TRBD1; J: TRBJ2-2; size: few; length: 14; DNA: TGCAGCGTTGAACGGGAACAGGGGATCGGGGAGCTGTTTTTT; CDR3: CSVEREQGIGELFF
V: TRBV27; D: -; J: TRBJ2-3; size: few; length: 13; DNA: TGTGCCAGCAGTTCATCGTACACAGATACGCAGTATTTT; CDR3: CASSSSYTDTQYF
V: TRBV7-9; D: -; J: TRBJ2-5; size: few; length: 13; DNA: TGTGCCAGCAGCCCAGGGACTCCGGAGACCCAGTACTTC; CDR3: CASSPGTPETQYF
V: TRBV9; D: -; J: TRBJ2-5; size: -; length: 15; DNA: TGTGCCAGCAGCGTAACGACAGGTTGGCGAGAGACCCAGTACTTC; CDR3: CASSVTTGWRETQYF
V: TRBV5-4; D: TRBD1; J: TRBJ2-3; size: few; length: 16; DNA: TGTGCCAGCAGCGCGTCGGACAGGGGGCTGACAGATACGCAGTATTTT; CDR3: CASSASDRGLTDTQYF
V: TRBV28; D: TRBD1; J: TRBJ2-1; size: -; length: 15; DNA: TGTGCCAGCAGTTACAGGGGTAAACCCTACAATGAGCAGTTCTTC; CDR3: CASSYRGKPYNEQFF
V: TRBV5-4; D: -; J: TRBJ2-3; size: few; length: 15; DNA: TGTGCCAGCAGCTTGTGGCAGGGGGGGACAGATACGCAGTATTTT; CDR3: CASSLWQGGTDTQYF
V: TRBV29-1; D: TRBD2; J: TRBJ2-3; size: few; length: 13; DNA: TGCAGCGATAGCGGGAGCAGGCTGGGTACGCAGTATTTT; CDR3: CSDSGSRLGTQYF
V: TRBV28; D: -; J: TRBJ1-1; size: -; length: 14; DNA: TGTGCCAGCAGTCCCCAGGACTTGAACACTGAAGCTTTCTTT; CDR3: CASSPQDLNTEAFF
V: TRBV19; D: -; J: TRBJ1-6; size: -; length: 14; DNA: TGTGCCAGTCAACACAACCGGGACAAATCACCCCTCCACTTT; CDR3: CASQHNRDKSPLHF
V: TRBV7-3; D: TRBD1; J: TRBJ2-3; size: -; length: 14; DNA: TGTGCCAGCAGCACGGGACAGGGGGCGGATACGCAGTATTTT; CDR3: CASSTGQGADTQYF
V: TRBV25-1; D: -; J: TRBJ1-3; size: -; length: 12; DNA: TGTGCGACAGCCTCTTATGGAAACACCATATATTTT; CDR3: CATASYGNTIYF
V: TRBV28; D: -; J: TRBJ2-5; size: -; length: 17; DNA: TGTGCCAGCTCTGCTCCCCGGGGAAGGGAGATCCAAGAGACCCAGTACTTC; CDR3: CASSAPRGREIQETQYF
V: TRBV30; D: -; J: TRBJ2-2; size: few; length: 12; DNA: TGTGCCTGGAGTGAAAGCACCGGGGAGCTGTTTTTT; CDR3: CAWSESTGELFF
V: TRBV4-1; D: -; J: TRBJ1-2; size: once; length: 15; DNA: TGCGCCAGCAGCCCCCGGGACACCGAGGACTATGGCTACACCTTC; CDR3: CASSPRDTEDYGYTF
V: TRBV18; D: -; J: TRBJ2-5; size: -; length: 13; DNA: TGTGCCAGCTCACCAACCGTACGGGAGACCCAGTACTTC; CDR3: CASSPTVRETQYF
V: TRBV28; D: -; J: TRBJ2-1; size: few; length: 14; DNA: TGTGCCAGCAGCCGTGGGACACCCGTCGGAGGGCAGTTCTTC; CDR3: CASSRGTPVGGQFF
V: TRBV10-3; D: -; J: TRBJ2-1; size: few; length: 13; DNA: TGTGCCATCACCATGGGCGGCGGAGCGGAGCAGTTCTTC; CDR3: CAITMGGGAEQFF
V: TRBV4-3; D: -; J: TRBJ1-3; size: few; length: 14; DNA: TGCGCCAGCAGCCAGGGGGCTGCTGGAAACACCATATATTTT; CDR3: CASSQGAAGNTIYF
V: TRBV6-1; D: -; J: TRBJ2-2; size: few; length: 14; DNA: TGTGCCAGCTCAACCCAGTTGAACACCGGGGAGCTGTTTTTT; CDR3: CASSTQLNTGELFF
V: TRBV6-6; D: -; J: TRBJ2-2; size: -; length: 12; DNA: TGTGCCAGCGGCTCGGCAAACTTCGAGCTGTTTTTT; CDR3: CASGSANFELFF
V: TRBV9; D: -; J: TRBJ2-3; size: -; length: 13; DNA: TGTGCCAGCAGCGACCCGGTGGCAGATACGCAGTATTTT; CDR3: CASSDPVADTQYF
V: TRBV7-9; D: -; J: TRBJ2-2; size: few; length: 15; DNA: TGTGCCAGCAGCGCTAAGGACCCGAACACCGGGGAGCTGTTTTTT; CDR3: CASSAKDPNTGELFF
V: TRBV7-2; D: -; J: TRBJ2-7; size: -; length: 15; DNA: TGTGCCAGCAGCTTAATGAGTGAGGCCTACCACGAGCAGTACTTC; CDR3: CASSLMSEAYHEQYF
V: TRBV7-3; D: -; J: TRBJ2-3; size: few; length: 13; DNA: TGTGCCAGCGGGCAGGGGCGCACAGATACGCAGTATTTT; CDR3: CASGQGRTDTQYF
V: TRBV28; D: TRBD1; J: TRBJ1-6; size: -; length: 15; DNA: TGTGCCAGCAGTTCTGGGACAGGGAGTAATTCACCCCTCCACTTT; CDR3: CASSSGTGSNSPLHF
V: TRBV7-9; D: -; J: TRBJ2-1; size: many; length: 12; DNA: TGTGCCAGCATCGACAGAACAAATGAGCAGTTCTTC; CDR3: CASIDRTNEQFF
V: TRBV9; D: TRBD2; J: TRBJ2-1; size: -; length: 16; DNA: TGTGCCAGCAGCGTCCAAACTAGCGGGAGGGGCAATGAGCAGTTCTTC; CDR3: CASSVQTSGRGNEQFF
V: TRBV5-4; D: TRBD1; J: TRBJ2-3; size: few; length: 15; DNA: TGTGCCAGCAGCAGGGACAGGGGAAGTGCAGATACGCAGTATTTT; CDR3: CASSRDRGSADTQYF
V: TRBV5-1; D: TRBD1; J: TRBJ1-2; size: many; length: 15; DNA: TGCGCCAGCACCATTGGACAGGGCGGTAAAGATGGCTACACCTTC; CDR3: CASTIGQGGKDGYTF
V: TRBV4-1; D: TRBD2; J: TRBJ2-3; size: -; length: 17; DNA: TGCGCCAGCTCCGGGACTAGCGGGGGGCTTGGCACAGATACGCAGTATTTT; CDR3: CASSGTSGGLGTDTQYF
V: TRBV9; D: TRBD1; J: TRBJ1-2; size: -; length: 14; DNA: TGTGCCAGCAGCCTTAAACAGGGGGCAGTTGGCTACACCTTC; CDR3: CASSLKQGAVGYTF
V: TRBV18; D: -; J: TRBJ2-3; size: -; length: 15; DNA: TGTGCCAGCTCACCAGGCGGCGTCGGAACAGATACGCAGTATTTT; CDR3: CASSPGGVGTDTQYF